This T cell receptor (beta chain) was found in a study of T cell changes during pregnancy in multiple sclerosis. The germline gives CDR1 KGHSH, CDR2 LQKENI. The CDR3 is 16 residues long. The V end was cut by 2 bases, the J end by 6 bases, with 19 bases between. Libraries were prepared by immunoSEQ multiplex PCR; TCRdb keeps only in-frame clonotypes and omits some of them. The sample shows some 70,000 clones, approximately 92% of them seen only once. The chain is built from TRBV18 and TRBJ1-1; weak D call: TRBD1 (5 bases). This TCR came from a female donor in good health, enrolled as a control in a pregnancy study. The source was peripheral blood, collected in the second trimester of pregnancy. CDR3 coding DNA: TGTGCCAGCTCACCAGTTGCGGGGGACGGGAAGGCTGAAGCTTTCTTT. Translation: CASSPVAGDGKAEAFF.